A single T cell receptor beta chain is shown here with its context. This clone was counted between two and nine times. Its antigen remains undetermined. Base qualities are not at hand, and no much larger clone is one base apart. From the germline V gene (reference sequence), CDR1 is LNHDA and CDR2 is SQIVND. Trimming at the junction amounts to 3 bases on V and 3 bases on J, and the germline ends lie 11 bases apart. Counted from cysteine to phenylalanine, this CDR3 has 15 amino acids. Only the CDR3 part of the read is kept: 45 bases, read in frame from the first base. The cohort was made up of approximately 700 healthy bone marrow donors. At the time of sampling, every cohort member was nominally healthy, though immune exposures that went unrecorded were likely present. The donor was CMV seropositive and was included in the group of 270 or so seropositive cohort members. A peripheral blood sample was collected from each donor, and TCR beta sequencing was performed on peripheral blood mononuclear cells. The Qiagen DNeasy Blood Extraction Kit was used to extract genomic DNA from the blood cell samples.

This entry is derived from a study of cytomegalovirus exposure and HLA in healthy donors (dated 2017 in TCRdb). For context, the study as a whole: According to an earlier analysis of 587 of the donors, 200 million or so T cells yielded 117 million unique TCR beta sequences and about 300 Gb of sequence data. About five DR-DQ haplotypes were handled as single units for association and clustering, since linkage in the cohort was strong. Donor age, sex, ethnicity and CMV serostatus were compiled alongside the repertoire data. Across 300 to 500 genotyped donors of the cohort, an average of roughly 250,000 unique TCR beta nucleotide sequences per donor were sequenced, and 15% to 20% of those sequences were non-productive. Class I and class II HLA loci were covered by the typing at four-digit resolution. In addition to the first cohort of 666 subjects, a separate validation cohort of 120 different subjects was used. The number of typed donors differed by locus: roughly 620-630 for A, B, C, DRB1 and DQB1; 500 to 550 for DQA1; 606 for DPA1; and some 450 for DPB1. Around 320 gigabases of sequencing data and tens of millions of unique TCR sequences were included in an early release covering 500 to 750 HLA-typed donors. A later genetic analysis took genome-wide SNP genotypes for about 60% of the roughly 670 donors and used that subset as a discovery cohort. The study aimed to test whether cataloging public T cell receptors could reveal signatures of past pathogen exposure. The study profiled the T cell repertoires of more than 500 subjects by immunosequencing and related them to cytomegalovirus serostatus. In the later analysis, no new phenotypic data were used to find candidate immune exposures; instead, reliance was placed on TCR beta sequences and their occurrence across donors. High-throughput TCR immunosequencing, statistical association of individual TCRs with disease status, and machine learning were combined to predict cytomegalovirus infection status. All discovery cohort repertoires had been generated using a single sequencing platform. In a later analysis, previously published TCR beta repertoires from 500 to 750 donors were re-analyzed and high-resolution HLA genotyping was added so that TCR occurrence patterns could be studied. An earlier analysis of 587 of the donors used high-throughput TCR beta sequencing to judge whether each TCR beta V gene segment behaved as functional or pseudogenic. Of the roughly 400 genotyped donors, approximately 83% fell in the genetic ancestry cluster associated with self-reported Caucasian donors. The investigation overall reported the following: The authors suggested that the approach could potentially be extended to other disease states and immunological phenotypes. In a later genetic analysis, fewer N-insertions in productive TCRs were reported among donors in an Asian-associated ancestry cluster than the 666-donor mean. In a later analysis, the rate of TCR association differed among HLA loci, with DRB1 alleles having the most associated TCRs and HLA-C alleles having the fewest. A later analysis associated about 17,000 TCR beta sequences with specific HLA alleles at a false discovery rate of 0.05. HLA typing was unavailable for some donors at each locus, so association tests used only the typed subset. A few of the identified cytomegalovirus-associated TCR beta chains were confirmed in vitro to be specific for cytomegalovirus antigens. When HLA alleles, especially DR and DQ, strongly co-occurred, attributing TCR associations to individual alleles was difficult. A group of highly shared sequence variants was considered likely to be a technical artifact of the sequencing pipeline. Sequencing depth was assumed to be roughly uniform across donors in the presence/absence analyses, though that assumption may not hold. According to a later analysis, most CMV-associated TCR beta chains appeared to be HLA-restricted, and the HLA associations seemed to be driven largely by CMV exposure. Because the 87-base-pair reads could not distinguish some IMGT-functional V segments, including TRBV6-2 and TRBV6-3, those segments were excluded. The earlier analysis of approximately 560 of the donors excluded around 17 rarely observed V segments, including chromosome 9 orphons, because counts were too low. In a later analysis, HLA-associated TCR beta chains were found to be more clonally expanded and to have lower generation probabilities than equally common non-associated chains. The study gave a list of roughly 150 TCR beta chains associated with cytomegalovirus. While some public TCRs were present in many individuals, most TCR sequences turned up only very rarely across donors. In a later genetic analysis, a missense DCLRE1C variant was associated with V-gene and J-gene trimming of TCR beta chains, and the association was replicated in an independent cohort. This cohort had only TCR beta chains sequenced, and the lack of alpha or paired-chain data limited which features could be detected. CMV serostatus was the only immune exposure information available for the cohort. A further reported finding was that TCR beta sequences accurately predicted the HLA-A and HLA-B alleles for most subjects in the first cohort. Cytomegalovirus status was reported to be diagnosed by the classifier with high specificity and sensitivity in both the original and validation cohorts. Linkage disequilibrium might explain the correlated functional status among segregating V segments, but an unknown experimental factor could not be ruled out. In an earlier analysis of roughly 560 of the donors, most TCR beta V segments were observed in productive rearrangements about 87% or about 30% of the time, broadly matching IMGT annotations. According to a later analysis, parvovirus B19, influenza, CMV and Epstein-Barr virus appeared linked to several top co-occurrence clusters.

Preparation of the library involved the immunoSEQ multiplex PCR assay. For the multiplex PCR, a mixture combining 60 forward primers for TCR Vbeta segments and 13 reverse primers for TCR Jbeta segments was used. The CDR3 region of rearranged TCR beta genes was amplified from genomic DNA with a multiplex PCR assay. The amplified TCR beta libraries were sequenced on the Illumina HiSeq System as 87-base-pair reads. The source study handled its data this way. Across the 500 to 850 repertoires, a later analysis counted tens of millions of unique TCR beta chains, around 10 million of which were shared by at least two donors. Raw reads were error-corrected and collapsed into unique sequences by a nearest-neighbor algorithm in which closely related sequences were merged to remove PCR and sequencing errors. Alignment of CDR3 sequences to IMGT reference sequences was used to assign V, D and J gene segments. For a sequence to be retained, a match of at least six nucleotides was required to both a V gene segment and a J gene segment. A rearrangement counted as productive if the CDR3 had no stop codons and remained in frame with V and J, and every other rearrangement counted as non-productive. CDR3 was defined by IMGT convention, running from the second conserved V-encoded cysteine to the conserved J-encoded phenylalanine. Sequences without an unambiguous match to a single V gene segment were excluded from the earlier analysis of almost 600 of the donors. An earlier analysis of about 600 of the donors called V segments functional above 56.7% productive rearrangements and segregating when the between-donor standard deviation exceeded 5%. To diagnose cytomegalovirus status from the catalog of TCR beta chain sequences, a statistical classification framework was built. In a later analysis, V and J genes were assigned by comparing TCR nucleotide sequences against IMGT/GENE-DB human TR gene sequences. Using the TCRdist pipeline, a later analysis assigned CDR3 sequences along with most-parsimonious VDJ recombination scenarios. In a later analysis, each TCR beta chain was defined by its CDR3 amino acid sequence together with its V-gene family, and reads lacking a unique V-gene family were excluded. In a later analysis, 550 to 650 highly shared, low-generation-probability nucleotide sequences were removed to address suspected cross-contamination and a sequencing artifact. In a later analysis, a clonal expansion index for each public chain was calculated from normalized within-repertoire ranks of inferred template counts. In a later analysis, generation probabilities were computed using a VDJ recombination model fitted to out-of-frame rearrangements, and the results were checked against IGoR. A later analysis scored TCR-TCR, TCR-HLA and TCR-CMV co-occurrence with hypergeometric tests, applying a repertoire-size bias correction to TCR pairs. False discovery rates were estimated in a later analysis by permuting HLA or CMV assignments 20 times. In a later analysis, co-occurring TCRs were grouped using DBSCAN, and TCRdist sequence similarity was added for clustering within HLA-allele-positive subsets. Co-occurrence clustering excluded repertoires with fewer than 30,000 or more than 120,000 public chains, plus five with anomalous nucleotide sharing. TCRdb limited this immuneACCESS table to in-frame rearrangements with V and J called. A share of clones is missing; checked studies link under half to unresolved V genes, and the rest is unexplained. V, J and clone size derive from that table, while D and trimming were established from the DNA sequence. In this sample the table shows around 170,000 clones, approximately 84% of which occur a single time. Roughly 3% of the sample is taken by the ten largest.

The receptor comes from a woman in her fifties or sixties in good health and CMV-seropositive. The chain uses TRBV19 and TRBJ2-2; confidence is insufficient to name the D gene. The sequenced material came from PBMCs. The CDR3 region reads CASSISVRYTGELFF. The sequence in DNA is TGTGCCAGTAGTATTAGTGTTCGGTACACCGGGGAGCTGTTTTTT.